The present TCR beta chain was sequenced within a study of T cell responses to AZD1222 COVID-19 vaccine. With regard to this clone: As yet, its antigen is unknown.

The CDR3 has 14 residues. The germline CDR1 and CDR2 sequences are LGHNA and YNFKEQ. V was pared by 0 bases and J by 0 bases, with 5 bases between. General study findings and limits: Regions 160-218 and 743-854 held dominance among vaccine-associated CD4 TCRs, which spanned spike.

Measured with immunoSEQ multiplex PCR; TCRdb has only the in-frame clones, and not every one. The sample gives 95,000 to 150,000 clones, around 92% of which show up once; around 15% is in the top ten. The sample in question was peripheral blood, obtained on day 0 of AZD1222 vaccination. V gene TRBV4-2 combines with J gene TRBJ1-2; D not resolved. The receptor was isolated from an adult in good health. This chain's CDR3 is CASSQDSSNYGYTF. For the CDR3, the DNA is TGTGCCAGCAGCCAAGACAGTTCTAACTATGGCTACACCTTC.